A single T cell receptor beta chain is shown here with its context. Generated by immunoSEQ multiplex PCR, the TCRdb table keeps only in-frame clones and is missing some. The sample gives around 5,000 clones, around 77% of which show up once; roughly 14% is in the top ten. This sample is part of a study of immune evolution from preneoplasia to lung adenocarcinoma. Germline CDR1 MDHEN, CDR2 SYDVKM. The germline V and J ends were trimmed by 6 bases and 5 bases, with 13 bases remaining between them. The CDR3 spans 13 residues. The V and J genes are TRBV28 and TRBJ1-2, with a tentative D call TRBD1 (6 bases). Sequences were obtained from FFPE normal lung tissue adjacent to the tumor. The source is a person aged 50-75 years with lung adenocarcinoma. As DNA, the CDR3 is TGTGCCAGCAGGACGGACAGAGCGTATGGCTACACCTTC. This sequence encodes CASRTDRAYGYTF.